The next 17 T cell receptor beta chains were all read from a single sample in a study of blood T cell repertoires in COVID-19. Some clones are missing from TCRdb's copy, which holds only in-frame ones; the method was immunoSEQ multiplex PCR. The data show more than 90,000 clones, with 85% to 95% seen just once and around 5% held by the top ten. The sequencing sample was made of peripheral blood. Source of these receptors: a man between 45 and 60 years old with active COVID-19.

Only one count was recorded for this clone. The chain joins TRBV3-1 (or the pseudogene TRBV3-2) to TRBJ2-3; TRBD2 matches 9 bases. Germline V gene lookup returns CDR1 LGHDT and CDR2 YNNKEL (reference sequence). This CDR3 has 16 residues. The J segment lost 2 bases and the V segment lost 4 bases, leaving 7 bases of the junction unmatched. CDR3 protein: CASSLGLAGFTDTQYF. DNA of the CDR3: TGTGCCAGCAGCCTTGGGCTAGCGGGGTTCACAGATACGCAGTATTTT.

The chain has TRBV18 and TRBJ2-3, with TRBD1 identical over 8 bases. Germline V gives CDR1 KGHSH, CDR2 LQKENI. Trimming removed 3 bases from V and 1 base from J; junction bases left unmatched: 6. This CDR3 spans 16 amino acids. The CDR3 here is CASSPYGGQGTDTQYF. In DNA, the CDR3 is TGTGCCAGCTCACCCTACGGGGGACAGGGCACAGATACGCAGTATTTT.

This chain links TRBV3-1 (or the pseudogene TRBV3-2) with TRBJ1-1, with a weak D call TRBD1 (5 bases). The V end was cut by 4 bases, the J end by 10 bases, with 13 bases between. CDR1 is LGHDT, CDR2 YNNKEL, per germline (reference sequence). The CDR3 covers 12 residues. CDR3 nucleotide sequence: TGTGCCAGCAGCCCCGCTAGGGGTCGAGCTTTCTTT. Its translation is CASSPARGRAFF.

The rearrangement joins TRBV6-5 to TRBJ2-7; maybe TRBD1 (5 bases). From germline, CDR1 is MNHEY and CDR2 SVGAGI. The CDR3 has 13 amino acids. The ends were cut back, 7 bases at V and 0 bases at J, with 10 bases in the middle. The CDR3 DNA is TGTGCCAGCAAACCGACAGCCTCCTACGAGCAGTACTTC. Protein product: CASKPTASYEQYF.

The chain links TRBV30 to TRBJ1-2, with D unclear. The germline CDR1 and CDR2 sequences are GTSNPN and SVGIG (reference sequence). The CDR3 length is 12 residues. The V end was cut by 5 bases, the J end by 0 bases, with 7 bases between. The CDR3 spells CAWGRTNYGYTF. CDR3 DNA sequence: TGTGCCTGGGGCAGGACTAACTATGGCTACACCTTC.

The count of this clone is one. J is TRBJ2-2 and V is TRBV19, with TRBD2 matching over 8 bases. CDR3 size: 14 residues. Germline V gene sequence: CDR1 LNHDA, CDR2 SQIVND (reference sequence). Losses at the gene ends were 4 bases for V and 8 bases for J; bases not matched to a gene: 6. The CDR3 nucleotides read TGTGCCAGTAGTAACGGGAGGGCCCCAGGGGAGCTGTTTTTT. Translating gives CASSNGRAPGELFF.

V gene TRBV5-1 combines with J gene TRBJ2-7; D remains ambiguous. V was shortened by 4 bases and J by 2 bases, with 13 bases between the two germline ends. CDR1 is SGHRS, CDR2 YFSETQ, per germline. This CDR3 contains 14 residues. CDR3 loop: CASSRPDNPYEQYF. CDR3 bases: TGCGCCAGCAGCCGCCCCGACAATCCCTACGAGCAGTACTTC.

J is TRBJ2-1 and V is TRBV9, with TRBD1 as a possible D gene (6 bases). V lost 3 bases to trimming and J lost 7 bases, with 20 bases between them. The CDR3 sequence is 16 residues long. Per germline, CDR1 SGDLS and CDR2 YYNGEE. CDR3 protein: CASSGEDRPGKNEQFF. In nucleotides, the CDR3 is TGTGCCAGCAGCGGAGAGGACAGACCAGGGAAGAATGAGCAGTTCTTC.

J is TRBJ2-3 and V is TRBV3-1 (or the pseudogene TRBV3-2), with D possibly matching TRBD2 (6 bases). Germline values: CDR1 LGHDT, CDR2 YNNKEL (reference sequence). This CDR3 spans 16 amino acids. Trimming removed 2 bases from V and 5 bases from J, with 17 bases in between. The CDR3 coding sequence is TGTGCCAGCAGCCAAAACGGTCCGGGAGCAGGAGATACGCAGTATTTT. Protein sequence: CASSQNGPGAGDTQYF.

The V gene is TRBV11-2, the J gene TRBJ2-3; a possible D gene is TRBD1 (6 bases). The CDR3 is 15 amino acids. Trimming took 2 bases from V and 4 from J, leaving 13 bases between them. CDR1 is SGHAT, CDR2 FQNNGV, per germline. The CDR3 protein is CASSLLQGTSDTQYF. DNA for the CDR3: TGTGCCAGCAGCTTACTACAGGGAACTTCAGATACGCAGTATTTT.

This rearrangement joins TRBV29-1 to TRBJ2-1; possibly TRBD2 for D (6 bases). V dropped 1 base and J dropped 9 bases, with 7 bases sitting between them. The CDR3 extends over 11 amino acids. The germline V gene has CDR1 SQVTM and CDR2 ANQGSEA. The CDR3 nucleotides are TGCAGCGTTGAAGTGGGGGGTGAGCAGTTCTTC. Residues: CSVEVGGEQFF.

A note on this clone: The sample contains more than one DNA sequence encoding this CDR3. The J gene is TRBJ1-1, the V gene TRBV12-3 or TRBV12-4, with D unresolved. With 6 bases removed from V and 4 bases from J, the gap between germline ends came to 9 bases. CDR3 length equals 12 residues. The CDR3 here is CASSLGVTEAFF. CDR3 DNA sequence: TGTGCCAGCAGCCTAGGAGTCACTGAAGCTTTCTTT.

The chain joins TRBV9 to TRBJ2-6; the D gene is possibly TRBD1 (6 bases). The CDR3 is 18 amino acids. Germline values: CDR1 SGDLS, CDR2 YYNGEE. The V and J ends lost 0 bases and 1 base respectively, with 14 bases between them. The CDR3 nucleotides read TGTGCCAGCAGCGTAGTCCCCCTTACAGGGTCTGGGGCCAACGTCCTGACTTTC. Encoded protein: CASSVVPLTGSGANVLTF.

This rearrangement joins TRBV5-5 to TRBJ2-1, with 10 bases that match TRBD1. The CDR3 has 17 amino acids. The V and J ends lost 2 bases and 4 bases, in that order; junction bases with no gene match: 9. CDR1 is SGHKS and CDR2 is YYEKEE in the germline V gene (reference sequence). The CDR3, as DNA: TGTGCCAGCAGCTTTCAAGGGGGACAGGGGAGATACAATGAGCAGTTCTTC. This translates into CASSFQGGQGRYNEQFF.

This chain uses TRBV14 with TRBJ2-3; a weak D match, TRBD2 (6 bases). V was pared by 1 base and J by 9 bases, with 17 bases between. From germline, CDR1 is SGHDN and CDR2 FVKESK. The CDR3 contains 15 residues. CDR3 in amino acids: CASSQGAFGRETQYF. CDR3 sequence (DNA): TGTGCCAGCAGCCAAGGAGCTTTCGGTCGGGAGACGCAGTATTTT.

In this sample, this clone turned up once. The genes are TRBV30 and TRBJ2-7; a weak D match, TRBD1 (6 bases). Per germline, CDR1 GTSNPN and CDR2 SVGIG (reference sequence). CDR3 length equals 13 residues. The V end was cut by 5 bases, the J end by 8 bases, with 19 bases between. The CDR3 loop reads CAWVPDSYGQQYF. DNA of the CDR3: TGTGCCTGGGTACCGGACAGCTACGGCCAGCAGTACTTC.

The rearrangement joins TRBV2 to TRBJ2-2; the D is unclear. Germline V CDR1 and CDR2: SNHLY, FYNNEI. The CDR3 covers 11 residues. The V end lost 9 bases, the J end lost 2 bases, and 4 bases lay between the germline ends. The CDR3, as DNA: TGTGCCAGTTTAAACACCGGGGAGCTGTTTTTT. It specifies CASLNTGELFF.